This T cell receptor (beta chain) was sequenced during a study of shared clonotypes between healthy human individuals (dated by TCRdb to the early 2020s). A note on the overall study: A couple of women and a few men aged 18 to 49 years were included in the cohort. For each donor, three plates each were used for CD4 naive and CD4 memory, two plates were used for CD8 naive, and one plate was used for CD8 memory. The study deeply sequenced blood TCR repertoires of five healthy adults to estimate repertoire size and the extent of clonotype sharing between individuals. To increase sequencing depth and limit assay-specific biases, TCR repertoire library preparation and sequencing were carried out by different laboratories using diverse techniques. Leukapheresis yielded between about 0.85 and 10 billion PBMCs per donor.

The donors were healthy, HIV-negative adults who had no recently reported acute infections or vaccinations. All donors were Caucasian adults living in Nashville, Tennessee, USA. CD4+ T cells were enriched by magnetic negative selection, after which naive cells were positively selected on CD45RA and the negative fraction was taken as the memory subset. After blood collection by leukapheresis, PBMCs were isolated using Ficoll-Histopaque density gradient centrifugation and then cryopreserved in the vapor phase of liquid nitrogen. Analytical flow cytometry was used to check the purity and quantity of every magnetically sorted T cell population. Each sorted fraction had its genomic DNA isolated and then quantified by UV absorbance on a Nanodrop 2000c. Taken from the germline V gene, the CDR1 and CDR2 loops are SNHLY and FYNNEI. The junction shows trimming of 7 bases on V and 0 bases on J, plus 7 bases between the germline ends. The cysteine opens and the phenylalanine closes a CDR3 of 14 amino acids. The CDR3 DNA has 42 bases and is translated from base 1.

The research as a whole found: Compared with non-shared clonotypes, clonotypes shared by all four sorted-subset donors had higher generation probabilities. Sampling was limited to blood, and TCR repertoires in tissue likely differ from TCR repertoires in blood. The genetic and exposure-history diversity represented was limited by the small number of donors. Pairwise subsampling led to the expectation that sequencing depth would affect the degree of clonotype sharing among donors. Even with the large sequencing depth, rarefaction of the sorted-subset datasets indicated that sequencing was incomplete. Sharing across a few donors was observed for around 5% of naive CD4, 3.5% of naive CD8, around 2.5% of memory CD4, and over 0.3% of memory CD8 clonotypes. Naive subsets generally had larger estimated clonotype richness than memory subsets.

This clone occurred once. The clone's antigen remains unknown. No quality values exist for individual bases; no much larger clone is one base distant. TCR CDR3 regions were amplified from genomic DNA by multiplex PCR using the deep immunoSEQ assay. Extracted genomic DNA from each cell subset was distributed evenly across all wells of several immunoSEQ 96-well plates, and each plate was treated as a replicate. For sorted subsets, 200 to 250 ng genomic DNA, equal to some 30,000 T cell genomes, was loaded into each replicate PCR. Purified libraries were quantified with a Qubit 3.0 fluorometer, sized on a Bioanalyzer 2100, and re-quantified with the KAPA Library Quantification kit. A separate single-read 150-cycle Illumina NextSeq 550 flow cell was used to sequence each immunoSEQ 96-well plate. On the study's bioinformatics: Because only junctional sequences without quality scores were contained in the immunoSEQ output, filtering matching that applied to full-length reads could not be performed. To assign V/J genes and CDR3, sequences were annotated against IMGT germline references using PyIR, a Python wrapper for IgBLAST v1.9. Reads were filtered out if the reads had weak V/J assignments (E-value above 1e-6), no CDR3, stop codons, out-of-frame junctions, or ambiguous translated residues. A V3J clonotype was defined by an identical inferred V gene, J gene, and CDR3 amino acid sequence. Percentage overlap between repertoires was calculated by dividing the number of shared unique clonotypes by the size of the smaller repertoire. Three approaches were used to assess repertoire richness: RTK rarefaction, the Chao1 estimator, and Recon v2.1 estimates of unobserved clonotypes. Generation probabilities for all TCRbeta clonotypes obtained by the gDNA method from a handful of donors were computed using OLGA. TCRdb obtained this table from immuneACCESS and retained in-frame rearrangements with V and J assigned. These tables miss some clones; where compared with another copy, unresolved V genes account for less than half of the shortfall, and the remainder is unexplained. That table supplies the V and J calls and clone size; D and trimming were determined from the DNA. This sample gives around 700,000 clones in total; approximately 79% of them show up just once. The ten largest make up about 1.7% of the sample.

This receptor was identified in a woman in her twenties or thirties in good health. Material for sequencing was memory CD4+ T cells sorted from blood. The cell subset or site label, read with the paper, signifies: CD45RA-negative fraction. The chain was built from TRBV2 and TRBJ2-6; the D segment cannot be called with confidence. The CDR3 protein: CASTPSSGANVLTF. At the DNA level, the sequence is TGTGCCAGCACTCCTAGCTCTGGGGCCAACGTCCTGACTTTC.